This T cell receptor (beta chain) emerged from a study of T cell changes during pregnancy in multiple sclerosis. This CDR3 has 16 amino acids. The V and J ends lost 1 base and 3 bases, in that order; junction bases with no gene match: 3. Germline-derived CDR1 and CDR2 are LNHNV and YYDKDF (reference sequence). TCRdb's copy holds only in-frame clones and misses some; the assay was immunoSEQ multiplex PCR. The data hold 20,000 or so clones, with roughly nine tenths observed a single time. The gene calls are TRBV15 and TRBJ2-1; 10 bases match TRBD1. Sequences were derived from CD4+ T cells from peripheral blood mononuclear cells, sampled after pregnancy. The TCR sequence derives from a female donor in good health, enrolled as a control in a pregnancy study. CDR3 coding DNA: TGTGCCACCAGCAGAGTTGGGACAGGGGTCTACAATGAGCAGTTCTTC. Amino acid sequence: CATSRVGTGVYNEQFF.